This T cell receptor beta chain was identified in a study of cytotoxic CD8 clonotypes in ibrutinib-treated CLL. A note on this clone: The sample holds other DNA sequences that translate to the same CDR3.

CDR1 is SEHNR and CDR2 is FQNEAQ in the germline V gene (reference sequence). The CDR3 runs to 14 residues. Trimming left V 1 base short and J 3 bases short, with 9 bases between. Clones were sequenced by immunoSEQ multiplex PCR, and TCRdb holds only the in-frame ones, with some missing. The repertoire has more than 150,000 clones, over 60% of them found once; the top ten carry around 15%. The TCR comes from a human donor with chronic lymphocytic leukemia. V and J are TRBV7-9 and TRBJ1-2; no definite D call. The sample in question was PBMCs, obtained after 24 months of ibrutinib treatment. The CDR3 DNA reads TGTGCCAGCAGCTTAGTGGGCGGACACTATGGCTACACCTTC. It is translated as CASSLVGGHYGYTF.